This is a list of T cell receptor beta chains from one sample in a study of T cell changes during pregnancy in multiple sclerosis. TCRdb keeps only in-frame clones here, not all; method: immunoSEQ multiplex PCR. The sample lists about 100,000 clones, roughly 92% seen once, with about 0.95% in the top ten. The sequenced sample was peripheral blood, obtained after pregnancy. These receptors were obtained from a female donor with multiple sclerosis, enrolled in a pregnancy study. The CDR3 runs from the conserved cysteine through the conserved F or W. The order of the fields is V gene, D gene, J gene, clone size, CDR3 protein, CDR3 DNA. The D gene is left open where the match is weak. Size is omitted from some rows. Given values are once, few, many or a class for expanded clones.

TRBV11-2,TRBD1,TRBJ1-5,NA,CASSRDRGQPQHF,TGTGCCAGCAGCCGCGACAGGGGTCAGCCCCAGCATTTT
TRBV28,NA,TRBJ2-3,NA,CASSLARAGTDTQYF,TGTGCCAGCAGTTTAGCCCGAGCGGGCACAGATACGCAGTATTTT
TRBV13,NA,TRBJ2-4,NA,CASSSKPRETKNIQYF,TGTGCCAGCAGCTCAAAACCCAGGGAAACCAAAAACATTCAGTACTTC
TRBV18,TRBD2,TRBJ2-1,NA,CASSPLAGRDNEQFF,TGTGCCAGCTCACCACTGGCCGGGAGGGACAATGAGCAGTTCTTC
TRBV2,NA,TRBJ2-5,once,CASSGIGLETQYF,TGTGCCAGCAGCGGTATCGGTCTGGAGACCCAGTACTTC
TRBV6-1,TRBD1,TRBJ1-1,NA,CASRDRAPTEAFF,TGTGCCAGCCGGGACAGGGCCCCAACTGAAGCTTTCTTT
TRBV30,TRBD1,TRBJ1-2,NA,CAWSVRGEGAGYTF,TGTGCCTGGAGTGTACGGGGAGAGGGGGCTGGCTACACCTTC
TRBV11-2,NA,TRBJ2-4,NA,CASSPPSKGERYF,TGTGCCAGCAGCCCCCCCTCGAAGGGGGAGAGGTACTTC
TRBV4-1,TRBD1,TRBJ1-4,NA,CASSHTGASDEKLFF,TGCGCCAGCAGCCATACAGGGGCCTCGGATGAAAAACTGTTTTTT
TRBV7-6,TRBD2,TRBJ2-5,NA,CASSLYPNPGGPLETQYF,TGTGCCAGCAGCTTATACCCAAATCCGGGAGGGCCACTAGAGACCCAGTACTTC
TRBV4-1,NA,TRBJ2-1,NA,CASSQVKSGSLQFF,TGCGCCAGCAGCCAAGTGAAATCGGGGTCCCTTCAGTTCTTC
TRBV19,NA,TRBJ1-2,NA,CASSSLSLGETNYGYTF,TGTGCCAGTAGTTCCCTTTCCCTCGGAGAGACTAACTATGGCTACACCTTC
TRBV28,TRBD1,TRBJ2-1,NA,CASSFLGTGVHEQFF,TGTGCCAGCAGTTTTTTGGGGACAGGGGTTCATGAGCAGTTCTTC
TRBV28,NA,TRBJ1-2,NA,CASSAPGIPGGYTF,TGTGCCAGCAGCGCTCCCGGGATCCCGGGGGGCTACACCTTC
TRBV7-2,NA,TRBJ2-1,NA,CASTPGGLAYNEQFF,TGTGCCAGCACCCCGGGGGGCCTCGCCTACAATGAGCAGTTCTTC
TRBV6-5,NA,TRBJ1-1,NA,CASSYKMESYTEAFF,TGTGCCAGCAGTTATAAGATGGAGAGTTACACTGAAGCTTTCTTT
TRBV5-6,TRBD1,TRBJ1-1,NA,CASRQGTGDPRTEAFF,TGTGCCAGCAGACAAGGGACAGGGGATCCCCGCACTGAAGCTTTCTTT
TRBV30,TRBD1,TRBJ2-2,NA,CATTPGTGFAGELFF,TGTGCCACAACTCCCGGGACAGGTTTTGCCGGGGAGCTGTTTTTT
TRBV19,TRBD1,TRBJ2-1,NA,CASRMDSGTGEGNEQFF,TGTGCCAGTAGGATGGATTCCGGGACAGGGGAGGGCAATGAGCAGTTCTTC
TRBV5-4,TRBD2,TRBJ2-7,NA,CASSFGGRAYEQYF,TGTGCCAGCAGCTTCGGCGGGAGGGCGTACGAGCAGTACTTC
TRBV30,NA,TRBJ1-1,NA,CAWSKVIGKAFF,TGTGCCTGGAGTAAAGTTATTGGCAAAGCTTTCTTT
TRBV19,NA,TRBJ2-5,NA,CASSSGLGRSRQETQYF,TGTGCCAGTAGTAGTGGCCTGGGGCGGAGCCGCCAAGAGACCCAGTACTTC
TRBV11-2,TRBD2,TRBJ2-1,NA,CASSATSAVSSYNEQFF,TGTGCCAGCAGCGCCACTAGCGCAGTAAGCTCCTACAATGAGCAGTTCTTC
TRBV29-1,TRBD1,TRBJ2-3,NA,CSDAGTALSTDTQYF,TGCAGCGACGCCGGGACAGCCCTTAGCACAGATACGCAGTATTTT
TRBV27,NA,TRBJ1-3,NA,CASSLRGSGNTIYF,TGTGCCAGCAGTTTAAGGGGCTCTGGAAACACCATATATTTT
TRBV7-3,TRBD1,TRBJ1-5,NA,CASSLRGGQQPQHF,TGTGCCAGCAGCTTAAGAGGGGGCCAACAGCCCCAGCATTTT
TRBV11-3,TRBD2,TRBJ2-7,NA,CASSLETSGSYPYEQYF,TGTGCCAGCAGCTTAGAAACTAGCGGGTCGTACCCCTACGAGCAGTACTTC
TRBV7-2,NA,TRBJ2-1,NA,CASSPGHYNEQFF,TGTGCCAGCAGCCCGGGACATTACAATGAGCAGTTCTTC
TRBV2,NA,TRBJ2-2,NA,CASWGEGRNKDTGELFF,TGTGCCAGTTGGGGTGAGGGGAGGAATAAGGACACCGGGGAGCTGTTTTTT
TRBV18,NA,TRBJ1-2,few,CASRGDGGYTF,TGTGCCAGTCGCGGGGATGGAGGCTACACCTTC
TRBV19,NA,TRBJ2-2,once,CASSIPSVLTGELFF,TGTGCCAGTAGTATCCCTAGCGTCCTCACCGGGGAGCTGTTTTTT
TRBV30,TRBD1,TRBJ1-4,NA,CAFLTGENEKLFF,TGTGCCTTTTTGACAGGGGAGAATGAAAAACTGTTTTTT
TRBV4-2,TRBD2,TRBJ2-1,NA,CASSQDGTSGYNEQFF,TGTGCCAGCAGCCAAGATGGAACTAGCGGCTACAATGAGCAGTTCTTC